Following are 15 T cell receptor beta chains from one sample sequenced in a study of T-cell memory formation after mild COVID-19. Each CDR3 protein is one row after TCRdb ran MiXCR on the 5' RACE reads. Counted here are tens of thousands of distinct CDR3 sequences, about 30% occurring once; the ten biggest clones make up roughly 45%. Sequencing input: PBMCs or a T cell subset sorted from them (not recorded which). The receptor set was obtained from a man aged 18 to 29 who had mild COVID-19 (a few samples of this study predate the infection). Cell type and time point are not known.

The chain combines TRBV3-1 with TRBJ1-1; D might be TRBD1 (5 bases). The CDR3 is made up of 16 amino acids. Looked up from germline, CDR1 is LGHDT and CDR2 is YNNKEL (reference sequence). Trimming left V 6 bases short and J 2 bases short, with 19 bases between. The CDR3 DNA sequence: TGTGCCAGCAGTCACGCAGGGACCTTTCCAAACACTGAAGCTTTCTTT. This gives the protein CASSHAGTFPNTEAFF.

The chain uses TRBV20-1 and TRBJ2-3, with 8 positions matching TRBD2. Per germline, CDR1 DFQATT and CDR2 SNEGSKA (reference sequence). V lost 5 bases and J lost 4; bases outside the gene matches: 5. The CDR3 has 13 amino acids. CDR3 sequence reads: CSAEGGGPDTQYF. The CDR3 DNA follows: TGCAGTGCTGAGGGCGGGGGGCCAGATACGCAGTATTTT.

This clonotype was seen many times. The rearrangement uses TRBV29-1 and TRBJ2-3; D unclear. Germline V gives CDR1 SQVTM, CDR2 ANQGSEA. The CDR3 runs 16 residues. V was shortened by 0 bases and J by 2 bases, with 15 bases between the two germline ends. The CDR3 coding sequence is TGCAGCGTTGAAGATGCCAGGCTGATGGCCACAGATACGCAGTATTTT. Encoded protein: CSVEDARLMATDTQYF.

The chain links TRBV6-5 to TRBJ2-5; weak D call: TRBD1 (5 bases). Per germline, CDR1 MNHEY and CDR2 SVGAGI. The CDR3 totals 12 residues. Trimming pared 5 bases from V and 3 bases from J, leaving 7 bases between. The CDR3 nucleotides are TGTGCCAGCAGTAGACAGAAAGAGACCCAGTACTTC. This encodes CASSRQKETQYF.

This sequence joins TRBV11-2 and TRBJ1-1; D perhaps matches TRBD1 (6 bases). The CDR3 has 15 amino acids. V was pared by 1 base and J by 1 base, with 10 bases between. CDR1 and CDR2 from the germline V gene are SGHAT and FQNNGV. Here the CDR3 DNA reads TGTGCCAGCAGCTTAGGCGGGACACCGAACACTGAAGCTTTCTTT. As protein: CASSLGGTPNTEAFF.

The gene calls are TRBV7-9 and TRBJ2-3; 8 nucleotides agree with TRBD2. This CDR3 has 17 residues. The V gene end was trimmed by 4 bases and the J gene end by 6 bases; junction bases not matched to a gene: 15. Germline assignment: CDR1 SEHNR and CDR2 FQNEAQ (reference sequence). CDR3 amino acids: CASSSTMLSGAWDTQYF. In DNA form, the CDR3 reads TGTGCCAGCAGCTCCACTATGCTTAGCGGGGCCTGGGATACGCAGTATTTT.

V usage is TRBV3-1 and J usage is TRBJ2-2; D is uncertain. The CDR3 is made up of 14 amino acids. Germline V gives CDR1 LGHDT, CDR2 YNNKEL (reference sequence). V lost 0 bases and J lost 4, with 6 bases in between. The CDR3 region is CASSQEPATGELFF. DNA of the CDR3: TGTGCCAGCAGCCAAGAGCCGGCCACCGGGGAGCTGTTTTTT.

This rearrangement joins TRBV9 to TRBJ1-1; D gene unclear. This CDR3 has 15 amino acids. Germline CDR1 reads SGDLS; CDR2 reads YYNGEE. With 2 bases removed from V and 1 base from J, the gap between germline ends came to 12 bases. The CDR3 here is CASSVYRTPNTEAFF. The CDR3 region has the DNA TGTGCCAGCAGCGTGTATAGGACCCCGAACACTGAAGCTTTCTTT.

CDR3 region: CASGGYTF. The CDR3 nucleotides are TGTGCCAGCGGTGGCTACACCTTC. V is TRBV12-3 or TRBV12-4 and J is TRBJ1-2; D ambiguous. The CDR3 totals 8 residues. Trimming removed 8 bases at V and 7 bases at J, with 2 bases between.

The sample holds a few counts of this clonotype. CDR3 coding DNA: TGCAGTGCTACCTTGGACAGGGATAGCACAGATACGCAGTATTTT. This sequence encodes CSATLDRDSTDTQYF. This sequence joins TRBV20-1 and TRBJ2-3; 8 nucleotides line up with TRBD1. This CDR3 has 15 residues. The V and J ends lost 4 bases and 0 bases, in that order; junction bases with no gene match: 6. Looked up from germline, CDR1 is DFQATT and CDR2 is SNEGSKA (reference sequence).

The chain uses TRBV4-1 and TRBJ2-5; D perhaps matches TRBD2 (6 bases). The V and J ends lost 0 bases and 5 bases respectively, with 13 bases between them. Germline V lookup: CDR1 MGHRA, CDR2 YSYEKL. The CDR3 sequence is 15 residues long. The CDR3 nucleotides read TGCGCCAGCAGCCAAGATCCGGGGAGCGGGGAGACCCAGTACTTC. Protein: CASSQDPGSGETQYF.

This clonotype has only a few counts. This chain uses TRBV11-2 with TRBJ2-7; 7 nucleotides line up with TRBD1. The V gene's germline CDR1 is SGHAT and CDR2 FQNNGV. The CDR3 is 13 amino acids. V lost 3 bases, J lost 3 bases, and 2 bases stayed unmatched. The CDR3 nucleotides read TGTGCCAGCAGCTTGGGACAGCACTACGAGCAGTACGTC. Translated, it gives CASSLGQHYEQYV.

This clonotype was recorded only once. The chain uses TRBV4-1 and TRBJ1-1; 9 positions match TRBD1. CDR3 length: 15 residues. V gave up 4 bases and J gave up 1 base; unmatched junction bases: 4. CDR1 is MGHRA and CDR2 is YSYEKL in the germline V gene. CDR3 sequence reads: CASSRETGGNTEAFF. In DNA form, the CDR3 reads TGCGCCAGCAGCCGAGAGACAGGGGGGAACACTGAAGCTTTCTTT.

This clonotype was observed at least ten times. The chain links TRBV6-5 to TRBJ2-7; D uncertain. V gave up 0 bases and J gave up 7 bases, with 19 bases separating them. The CDR3 has 16 amino acids. Looked up from germline, CDR1 is MNHEY and CDR2 is SVGAGI. This chain's CDR3 is CASSYSPRTVVTEQYF. The CDR3 DNA sequence: TGTGCCAGCAGTTACTCGCCCCGGACGGTGGTTACGGAGCAGTACTTC.

This clonotype has more than one count but fewer than ten. The chain employs TRBV18 and TRBJ1-6; no reliable D call. The CDR3 is made up of 12 amino acids. Trimming took 0 bases from V and 7 from J, leaving 1 base between them. Germline loops: CDR1 KGHSH, CDR2 LQKENI. This chain's CDR3 is CASSPPNSPLHF. The CDR3 bases are TGTGCCAGCTCACCACCGAATTCACCCCTCCACTTT.